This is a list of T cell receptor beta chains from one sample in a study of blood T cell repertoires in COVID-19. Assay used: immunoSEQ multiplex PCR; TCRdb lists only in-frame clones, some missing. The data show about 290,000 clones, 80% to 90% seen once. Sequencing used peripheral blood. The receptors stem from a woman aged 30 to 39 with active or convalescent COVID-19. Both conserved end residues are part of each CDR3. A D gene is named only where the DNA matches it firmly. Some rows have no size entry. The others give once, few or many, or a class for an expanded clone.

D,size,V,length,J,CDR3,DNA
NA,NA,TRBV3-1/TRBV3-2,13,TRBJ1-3,CASSQVAGNTIYF,TGTGCCAGCAGCCAAGTCGCGGGAAACACCATATATTTT
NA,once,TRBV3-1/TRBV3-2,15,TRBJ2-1,CASSQVGGSYNEQFF,TGTGCCAGCAGCCAAGTCGGGGGCTCCTACAATGAGCAGTTCTTC
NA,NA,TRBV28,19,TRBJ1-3,CASSLSRPIGQPVGNTIYF,TGTGCCAGCAGTTTAAGCCGACCCATCGGACAGCCGGTCGGAAACACCATATATTTT
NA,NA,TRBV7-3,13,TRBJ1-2,CASSRTAPYGYTF,TGTGCCAGCAGCCGGACAGCCCCCTATGGCTACACCTTC
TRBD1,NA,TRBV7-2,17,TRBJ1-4,CASSPRGQGQANEKLFF,TGTGCCAGCAGCCCCCGTGGACAGGGGCAAGCTAATGAAAAACTGTTTTTT
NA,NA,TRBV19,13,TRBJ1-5,CASGGQGNQPQHF,TGTGCCAGTGGAGGGCAGGGCAATCAGCCCCAGCATTTT
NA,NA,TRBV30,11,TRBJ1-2,CAWSGGGGYTF,TGTGCCTGGAGTGGAGGGGGTGGCTACACCTTC
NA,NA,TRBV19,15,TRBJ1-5,CASSISQRPWQPQHF,TGTGCCAGTAGTATATCCCAGAGGCCGTGGCAGCCCCAGCATTTT
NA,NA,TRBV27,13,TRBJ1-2,CASSFDSLYGYTF,TGTGCCAGCAGCTTCGACAGTCTGTATGGCTACACCTTC
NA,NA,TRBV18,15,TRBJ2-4,CASSPPRGSKNIQYF,TGTGCCAGCTCACCACCCCGAGGGAGCAAAAACATTCAGTACTTC
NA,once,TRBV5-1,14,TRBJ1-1,CASSLAGIISEAFF,TGCGCCAGCAGCTTGGCAGGGATAATTTCTGAAGCTTTCTTT
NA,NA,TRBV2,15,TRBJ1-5,CASSDSGPRRQPQHF,TGTGCCAGCAGTGATTCAGGGCCCCGCCGACAGCCCCAGCATTTT
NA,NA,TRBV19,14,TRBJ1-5,CASSGQGGYQPQHF,TGTGCCAGTAGTGGCCAAGGGGGATATCAGCCCCAGCATTTT
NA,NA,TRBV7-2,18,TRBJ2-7,CASSHPSWGGLGSYEQYF,TGTGCCAGCAGCCACCCCAGTTGGGGGGGGCTTGGGTCCTACGAGCAGTACTTC
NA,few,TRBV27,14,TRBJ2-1,CASRPYPSYNEQFF,TGTGCCAGCCGCCCCTACCCCTCCTACAATGAGCAGTTCTTC
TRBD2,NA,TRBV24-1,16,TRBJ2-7,CATSDSSTSGGSEQYF,TGTGCCACCAGTGATTCCTCGACTAGCGGGGGGAGCGAGCAGTACTTC
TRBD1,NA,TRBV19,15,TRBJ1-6,CASSIQGVENSPLHF,TGTGCCAGTAGTATACAGGGGGTGGAGAATTCACCCCTCCACTTT
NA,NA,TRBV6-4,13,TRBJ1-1,CASSRGMNTEAFF,TGTGCCAGCAGTCGCGGGATGAACACTGAAGCTTTCTTT
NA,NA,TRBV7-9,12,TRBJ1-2,CASSRESKGYTF,TGTGCCAGCAGCCGGGAGTCTAAGGGCTACACCTTC
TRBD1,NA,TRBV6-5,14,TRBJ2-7,CASRDATGGHEQYF,TGTGCCAGCAGGGATGCGACAGGGGGGCATGAGCAGTACTTC